The clone carrying this T cell receptor beta chain occurred many times. The data are from a study of blood T cell repertoires in COVID-19. CDR1 is MNHEY and CDR2 is SVGAGI in the germline V gene. The CDR3 runs to 14 residues. Germline trimming cut 7 bases from V and 10 bases from J; bases unmatched to any gene: 8. Method: immunoSEQ multiplex PCR; TCRdb's copy keeps in-frame clones and lacks some. Of about 190,000 clones in the sample, 84% were seen once. All enrollees were roughly 18 to 90 years old and from roughly 22 US areas. Recovered status in Cohort 3 required two negative PCRs, clearance, or symptom resolution.

Specimen: PBMCs or T cells enriched from blood (not recorded which). The chain links TRBV6-5 to TRBJ1-6; TRBD1 matches at 9 bases. The TCR sequence derives from a woman aged 30 to 39 who had recovered from COVID-19. The CDR3 bases are TGTGCCAGCATGCCGGGACAGGGAATATCACCCCTCCACTTT. It yields the protein CASMPGQGISPLHF.